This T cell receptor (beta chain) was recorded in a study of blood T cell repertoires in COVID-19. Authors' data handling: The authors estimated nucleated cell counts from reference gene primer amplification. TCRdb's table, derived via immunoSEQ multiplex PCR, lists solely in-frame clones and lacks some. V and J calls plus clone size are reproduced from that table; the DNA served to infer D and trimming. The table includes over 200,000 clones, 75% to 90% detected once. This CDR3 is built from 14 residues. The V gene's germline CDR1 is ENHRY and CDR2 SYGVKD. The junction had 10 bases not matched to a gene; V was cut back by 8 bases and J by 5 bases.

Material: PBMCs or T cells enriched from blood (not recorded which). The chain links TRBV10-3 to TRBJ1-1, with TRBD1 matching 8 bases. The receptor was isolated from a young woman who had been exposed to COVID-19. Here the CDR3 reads CAIAGTGGGTEAFF. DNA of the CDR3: TGTGCCATCGCGGGAACAGGGGGAGGTACTGAAGCTTTCTTT.